Listed here is a single T cell receptor beta chain. The sample holds a few counts of this clone. Its antigen remains unidentified. No base quality values were provided; no much bigger clone lies one nucleotide off. The immunoSEQ bias-controlled multiplex PCR was used to amplify TCRbeta CDR3 regions, which were then sequenced at high throughput. The authors' pipeline ran thus. The immunoSEQ vendor pipeline collapsed and filtered the CDR3 sequences so that the abundance and frequency of each unique TCRbeta CDR3 could be quantified. Dominant CDR3 amino acid sequences were clustered with SARS-CoV-2-specific ImmuneCODE TCRbeta sequences by CD-HIT using a 90% global sequence identity threshold. Clones were classed as hyperexpanded at frequencies of 0.1 to 1 and as large at frequencies of 0.01 to 0.1. CDR3 amino acid sequences and V and J gene assignments of dominant clones were confirmed with MiXCR. The R stringdist package was used to calculate Levenshtein distances between the patient clonotypes and the ImmuneCODE hits. In TCRdb, the immuneACCESS table is reduced to in-frame sequences with V and J assigned. These tables do not hold every clone; where another copy was compared, an unresolved V gene accounts for under half, and the others remain unexplained. Clone size and the V and J calls come from that table; the DNA yielded D and trimming. In all, the sample holds around 7,000 clones, and less than 80% of those were seen once. The leading ten clones occupy 15% to 20% of the sample.

This sample is part of a study of T cell repertoires in MIS-A myocarditis (dated by TCRdb to between 2021 and 2024). For this chain, trimming is 4 bases at the V end and 7 bases at the J end, and the number of junction bases without a gene match is 10. As encoded in the germline V gene (reference sequence), CDR1 is SEHNR while CDR2 is FQNEAQ. The CDR3 starts with the cysteine, ends with the phenylalanine, and has 16 residues. Solely the CDR3 DNA is kept, with 48 bases framed from the first base. The QIAamp DNA FFPE kit was used to extract genomic DNA from formalin-fixed paraffin-embedded autopsy tissue.

The source is a man between 18 and 35 years old with fulminant myocarditis from multisystem inflammatory syndrome in adults (MIS-A) after COVID-19. Recombination connected TRBV7-9 to TRBJ2-7; 13 middle bases align to TRBD2. The sequenced material came from right inferior lung lobe tissue obtained at autopsy. Here is the DNA: TGTGCCAGCAGCTCCAACATACTAGCGGGGGGGTCAGAGCAGTACTTC. The encoded protein is CASSSNILAGGSEQYF.